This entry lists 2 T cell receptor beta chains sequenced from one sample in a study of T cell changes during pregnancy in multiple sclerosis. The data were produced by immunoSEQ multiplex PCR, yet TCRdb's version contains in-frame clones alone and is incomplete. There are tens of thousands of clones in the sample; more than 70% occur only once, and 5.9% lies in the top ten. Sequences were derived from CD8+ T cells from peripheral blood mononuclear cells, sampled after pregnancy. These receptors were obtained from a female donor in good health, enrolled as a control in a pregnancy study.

Here the CDR3 DNA reads TGTGCACCCCCCCCACAGGGGGCCTACGAGCAGTACTTC. This encodes CAPPPQGAYEQYF. This chain joins TRBV12-2 and TRBJ2-7; the listed D gene, TRBD1, was not tested against the DNA. TRBV12-2 constitutes a pseudogene. This CDR3 is built from 13 residues.

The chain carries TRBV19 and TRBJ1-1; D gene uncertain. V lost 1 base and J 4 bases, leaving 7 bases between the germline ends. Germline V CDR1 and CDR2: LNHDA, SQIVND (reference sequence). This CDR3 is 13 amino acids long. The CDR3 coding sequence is TGTGCCAGTAGTATAGCGTTCGGCACTGAAGCTTTCTTT. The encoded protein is CASSIAFGTEAFF.